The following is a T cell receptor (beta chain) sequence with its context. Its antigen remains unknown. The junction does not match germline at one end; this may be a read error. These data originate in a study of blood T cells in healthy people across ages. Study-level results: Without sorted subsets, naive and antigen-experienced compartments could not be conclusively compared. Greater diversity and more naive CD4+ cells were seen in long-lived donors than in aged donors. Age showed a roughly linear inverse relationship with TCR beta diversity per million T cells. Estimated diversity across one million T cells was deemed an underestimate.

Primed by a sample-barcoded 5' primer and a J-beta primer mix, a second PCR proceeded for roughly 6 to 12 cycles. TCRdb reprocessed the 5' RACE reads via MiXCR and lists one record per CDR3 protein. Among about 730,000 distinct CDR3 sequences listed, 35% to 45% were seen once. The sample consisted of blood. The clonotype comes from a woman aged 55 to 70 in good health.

CDR3 DNA sequence: TGTGCCAGCAGCTTAGATCTGGGGACAGAGAACACTGGAGCTTTCTTT. Its protein is CASSLDLGTENTGAFF. The chain is built from TRBV7-6 and TRBJ1-1; 7 bases are a match to TRBD1. This CDR3 has 16 residues. Germline CDR1 SGHVS, CDR2 FNYEAQ.